This record looks at one T cell receptor (beta chain) sequence and its context. The data belong to a study of T cell responses to AZD1222 COVID-19 vaccine. The germline V gene encodes CDR1 LNHDA and CDR2 SQIVND (reference sequence). V was clipped by 7 bases and J by 10 bases; unmatched bases: 6. This CDR3 is built from 12 residues. The protocol was immunoSEQ multiplex PCR, while the TCRdb copy is restricted to in-frame clones and leaves out a portion. Seen here are over 130,000 clones, approximately 90% observed once, and the top ten hold approximately 3%. V usage is TRBV19 and J usage is TRBJ2-1, with 8 bases identical to TRBD1. This material consisted of peripheral blood, taken 28 days after the second AZD1222 dose. This TCR came from an adult who received the AZD1222 COVID-19 vaccine. The chain's CDR3 is CASTGQGSEQFF. Here the CDR3 DNA reads TGTGCCAGTACCGGACAGGGTAGCGAGCAGTTCTTC.